The 11 T cell receptor beta chains listed next were all sequenced from one sample in a study of blood T cell repertoires in COVID-19. Profiling relied on immunoSEQ multiplex PCR, and the TCRdb table lists in-frame clones only, not all of them. The table has some 300,000 clones, about 90% seen once. Sequencing input: PBMCs or T cells enriched from blood (not recorded which). The receptor source for this set is a woman in her 30s who had recovered from COVID-19.

The chain joins TRBV28 to TRBJ1-1; 7 bases are shared with TRBD1. Germline assignment: CDR1 MDHEN and CDR2 SYDVKM. This CDR3 is built from 14 residues. Trimming at V came to 2 bases and at J to 6 bases, leaving 6 bases not matched to a gene. The CDR3 DNA sequence: TGTGCCAGCAGTTTAGGCAGGGGGAGGTCTGAAGCTTTCTTT. Translated, it gives CASSLGRGRSEAFF.

The chain carries TRBV5-1 and TRBJ2-3; tentative D call: TRBD1 (7 bases). This CDR3 is 15 amino acids long. The germline V gene has CDR1 SGHRS and CDR2 YFSETQ. Trimming left V 9 bases short and J 3 bases short, with 20 bases between. CDR3 amino acids: CATKTGLGGTDTQYF. The CDR3 nucleotides read TGCGCCACAAAGACAGGGTTGGGGGGAACAGATACGCAGTATTTT.

This clone was observed a few times. The rearrangement links TRBV5-1 to TRBJ2-2, with D maybe TRBD1 (6 bases). This CDR3 is built from 15 residues. Trimming took off 4 bases at V and 1 base at J, with 11 bases between the two ends. CDR1 and CDR2 from the germline V gene are SGHRS and YFSETQ. The DNA for the CDR3 is TGCGCCAGCAGCGCCTCGACAGGGAACACCGGGGAGCTGTTTTTT. It translates to CASSASTGNTGELFF.

CDR3: CASSDVVWGQTVGNTGELFF. The CDR3 nucleotides are TGTGCCAGCAGCGATGTGGTGTGGGGGCAGACCGTCGGAAACACCGGGGAGCTGTTTTTT. The chain combines TRBV6-2 or TRBV6-3 with TRBJ2-2; possibly TRBD1 for D (6 bases). This CDR3 spans 20 amino acids. Germline CDR1 MNHEY, CDR2 SVGEGT. The V and J ends lost 6 bases and 2 bases respectively, with 28 bases between them.

The J gene is TRBJ1-2, the V gene TRBV5-5; the D gene is possibly TRBD1 (5 bases). Trimming took off 0 bases at V and 4 bases at J, with 13 bases between the two ends. There are 15 residues in the CDR3. Germline V gene sequence: CDR1 SGHKS, CDR2 YYEKEE (reference sequence). The CDR3 here is CASSLADSLGYGYTF. The DNA of the CDR3 is TGTGCCAGCAGCTTGGCCGACAGCCTAGGCTATGGCTACACCTTC.

The chain couples TRBV11-2 to TRBJ2-2; tentatively, D is TRBD1 (6 bases). Germline V lookup: CDR1 SGHAT, CDR2 FQNNGV. Trimming took 2 bases from V and 4 from J, leaving 17 bases between them. The CDR3 loop spans 17 amino acids. The CDR3 bases are TGTGCCAGCAGCTTATACTTGGTGACAGGCGGCACCGGGGAGCTGTTTTTT. Protein product: CASSLYLVTGGTGELFF.

This chain links TRBV15 with TRBJ2-1; 9 bases fit TRBD1. The CDR3 spans 16 residues. V was clipped by 0 bases and J by 8 bases; unmatched bases: 8. Looked up from germline, CDR1 is LNHNV and CDR2 is YYDKDF (reference sequence). The CDR3 DNA follows: TGTGCCACCAGCAGAGATACGGGACAGGGAGGAGATGAGCAGTTCTTC. This translates into CATSRDTGQGGDEQFF.

V and J are TRBV27 and TRBJ2-5; 7 bases are a match to TRBD1. The CDR3 extends over 14 amino acids. Germline V lookup: CDR1 MNHEY, CDR2 SMNVEV (reference sequence). J lost 7 bases, V lost 3 bases, and 8 bases had no gene match. In DNA form, the CDR3 reads TGTGCCAGCAGTTTGTATCCCGGGACAGTGACCCAGTACTTC. Its translation: CASSLYPGTVTQYF.

The chain joins TRBV5-6 to TRBJ2-7; 12 bases are a match to TRBD2. CDR3 length equals 16 residues. The V and J ends lost 3 bases and 4 bases, in that order; junction bases with no gene match: 8. Per the germline V gene, CDR1 is SGHDT and CDR2 is YYEEEE. CDR3 in amino acids: CASSSLAGGARYEQYF. In DNA, the CDR3 is TGTGCCAGCAGCTCACTAGCGGGGGGCGCTAGGTACGAGCAGTACTTC.

The J gene is TRBJ1-1, the V gene TRBV30; 8 nucleotides match TRBD1. Germline values: CDR1 GTSNPN, CDR2 SVGIG (reference sequence). The CDR3 has 15 amino acids. For the CDR3, the DNA is TGTGCACTGGGGCCGCAGGGGGCATCGGGCACTGAAGCTTTCTTT. Amino acids: CALGPQGASGTEAFF.

V usage is TRBV2 and J usage is TRBJ1-4; 9 nucleotides align to TRBD1. Per germline, CDR1 SNHLY and CDR2 FYNNEI. This CDR3 spans 14 amino acids. The V segment lost 11 bases and the J segment 0 bases; nucleotides outside the gene matches: 4. CDR3 coding DNA: TGTGCCGGGGGACAGGGCCCAACTAATGAAAAACTGTTTTTT. Residues: CAGGQGPTNEKLFF. The whole variable domain, filled in from reference TRBV2 and TRBJ1-4, reads EPEVTQTPSHQVTQMGQEVILRCVPISNHLYFYWYRQILGQKVEFLVSFYNNEISEKSEIFDDQFSVERPDGSNFTLKIRSTKLEDSAMYFCAGGQGPTNEKLFFGSGTQLSVL.